Shown below are 14 T cell receptor beta chains from a single sample sequenced in a study of cytomegalovirus exposure and HLA in healthy donors. In the PCR, 60 Vbeta and 13 Jbeta primers were used. The protocol was immunoSEQ multiplex PCR, while the TCRdb copy is restricted to in-frame clones and leaves out a portion. The sample comprises around 200,000 clones, roughly four fifths of which are singletons, and roughly 2.8% rests with the top ten. Input material: PBMCs. These receptors were collected from a woman aged 25-40 years in good health and CMV-seropositive.

This clone was counted only a few times. The chain carries TRBV28 and TRBJ1-4, with D uncertain. Germline lookup yields CDR1 MDHEN and CDR2 SYDVKM. V lost 7 bases and J 5 bases, leaving 5 bases between the germline ends. CDR3 length: 11 residues. The CDR3 region is CASTRNEKLFF. The CDR3 DNA follows: TGTGCCAGCACCCGGAATGAAAAACTGTTTTTT.

The gene calls are TRBV27 and TRBJ1-1; tentatively, D is TRBD1 (5 bases). The V gene's germline CDR1 is MNHEY and CDR2 SMNVEV (reference sequence). The CDR3 extends over 14 amino acids. V was cut by 7 bases and J by 1 base, with 13 bases left in between. CDR3 amino acids: CASKTRGENTEAFF. CDR3 in DNA: TGTGCCAGCAAAACTCGGGGGGAGAACACTGAAGCTTTCTTT.

Turning to this clone: An end of the junction does not agree with germline; a read error may underlie this. V gene TRBV6-5 combines with J gene TRBJ2-7; 9 nucleotides agree with TRBD2. The CDR3 contains 14 residues. Germline V gene lookup returns CDR1 MNHEY and CDR2 SVGAGI. The CDR3 region is CASSELAGSYGQYF. As DNA, the CDR3 is TGTGCCAGCAGCGAACTAGCGGGCTCCTACGGGCAGTACTTC.

The chain links TRBV10-3 to TRBJ2-7, with 9 bases identical to TRBD1. The CDR3 consists of 16 residues. Trimming at V came to 3 bases and at J to 5 bases, leaving 11 bases not matched to a gene. Germline CDR1 reads ENHRY; CDR2 reads SYGVKD. The CDR3 is CAISDPRDRERHEQYF. CDR3 bases: TGTGCCATCAGTGACCCGAGGGACAGGGAGCGCCACGAGCAGTACTTC.

There are a few counts of this clone. This sequence joins TRBV19 and TRBJ2-7, with D possibly TRBD2 on 5 matching bases. There are 14 residues in the CDR3. CDR1 is LNHDA and CDR2 is SQIVND in the germline V gene (reference sequence). V lost 8 bases to trimming and J lost 2 bases, with 16 bases between them. The CDR3 DNA is TGTGCCAGTCGGGGTGGCAAAAAGACCTACGAGCAGTACTTC. It is translated as CASRGGKKTYEQYF.

For the CDR3, the DNA is TGCGCCAGCAGCTGGGGGGACAGGGATAACACTGAAGCTTTCTTT. Its protein product is CASSWGDRDNTEAFF. This sequence joins TRBV5-1 and TRBJ1-1; TRBD1 aligns across 9 bases. Looked up from germline, CDR1 is SGHRS and CDR2 is YFSETQ. J gave up 2 bases and V 3 bases, and 5 bases lay outside the gene matches. The CDR3 totals 15 residues.

The chain uses TRBV5-1 and TRBJ2-3; TRBD2 matches 7 bases. This CDR3 is built from 12 residues. The ends lost 0 bases at V and 10 bases at J; junction bases unmatched: 2. Germline-derived CDR1 and CDR2 are SGHRS and YFSETQ. This CDR3 reads CASSLEGRAQYF. The CDR3 DNA is TGCGCCAGCAGCTTGGAGGGGAGGGCGCAGTATTTT.

J is TRBJ2-2 and V is TRBV6-6; 7 bases are a match to TRBD1. In germline, CDR1 is MNHNY, CDR2 SVGAGI (reference sequence). There are 14 residues in the CDR3. Germline trimming cut 6 bases from V and 3 bases from J; bases unmatched to any gene: 4. The CDR3 sequence is CASSRQGYTGELFF. The CDR3 DNA sequence: TGTGCCAGCAGCCGACAGGGATACACCGGGGAGCTGTTTTTT.

The rearrangement uses TRBV2 and TRBJ1-5, with 8 nucleotides matching TRBD1. The CDR3 loop spans 13 amino acids. The junction had 1 base not matched to a gene; V was cut back by 7 bases and J by 2 bases. The germline V gene encodes CDR1 SNHLY and CDR2 FYNNEI. Here the CDR3 reads CASNRGGNQPQHF. CDR3 sequence (DNA): TGTGCCAGCAACAGGGGGGGCAATCAGCCCCAGCATTTT. Full variable domain (remainder filled in from reference TRBV2 and TRBJ1-5): EPEVTQTPSHQVTQMGQEVILRCVPISNHLYFYWYRQILGQKVEFLVSFYNNEISEKSEIFDDQFSVERPDGSNFTLKIRSTKLEDSAMYFCASNRGGNQPQHFGDGTRLSIL.

The genes are TRBV28 and TRBJ1-3; 7 nucleotides agree with TRBD1. The germline V gene encodes CDR1 MDHEN and CDR2 SYDVKM. This CDR3 spans 16 amino acids. The V segment lost 3 bases and the J segment 4 bases; nucleotides outside the gene matches: 9. The CDR3 DNA sequence: TGTGCCAGCAGTTTTTATAGGGGGCTCTCCGGAAACACCATATATTTT. It translates to CASSFYRGLSGNTIYF.

This chain joins TRBV7-9 and TRBJ2-1; 8 bases line up with TRBD2. CDR3 length: 15 residues. Trimming at V came to 8 bases and at J to 9 bases, leaving 15 bases not matched to a gene. Germline V gene lookup returns CDR1 SEHNR and CDR2 FQNEAQ (reference sequence). The CDR3 is CASHDSGNIRAEQFF. The CDR3 coding sequence is TGTGCCAGCCACGATAGCGGGAATATTCGGGCTGAGCAGTTCTTC.

V usage is TRBV9 and J usage is TRBJ1-6; D uncertain. Germline CDR1 SGDLS, CDR2 YYNGEE. V was pared by 0 bases and J by 6 bases, with 4 bases between. The CDR3 has 13 amino acids. In nucleotides, the CDR3 is TGTGCCAGCAGCGTAGACAGTAATTCACCCCTCCACTTT. Amino acids: CASSVDSNSPLHF.

As regards this clone: Sequence at one end of the junction differs from germline and may be a read error. The chain recombines TRBV27 with TRBJ2-7; 10 positions match TRBD2. In germline, CDR1 is MNHEY, CDR2 SMNVEV (reference sequence). This CDR3 region has 15 residues. The CDR3 DNA sequence: TGTGCCAGCAGTGCGACTAGCGGGTCGTCCTACGGGCAGTACTTC. It is translated as CASSATSGSSYGQYF.

The genes are TRBV28 and TRBJ1-5, with D possibly TRBD1 on 5 matching bases. Trimming stripped 5 bases from V and 10 bases from J, with 12 bases between. CDR1 is MDHEN, CDR2 SYDVKM, per germline. The CDR3 runs 12 residues. CDR3 coding DNA: TGTGCCAGCAGTGCCTACCAGGGCCCCCAGCATTTT. Its translation is CASSAYQGPQHF.